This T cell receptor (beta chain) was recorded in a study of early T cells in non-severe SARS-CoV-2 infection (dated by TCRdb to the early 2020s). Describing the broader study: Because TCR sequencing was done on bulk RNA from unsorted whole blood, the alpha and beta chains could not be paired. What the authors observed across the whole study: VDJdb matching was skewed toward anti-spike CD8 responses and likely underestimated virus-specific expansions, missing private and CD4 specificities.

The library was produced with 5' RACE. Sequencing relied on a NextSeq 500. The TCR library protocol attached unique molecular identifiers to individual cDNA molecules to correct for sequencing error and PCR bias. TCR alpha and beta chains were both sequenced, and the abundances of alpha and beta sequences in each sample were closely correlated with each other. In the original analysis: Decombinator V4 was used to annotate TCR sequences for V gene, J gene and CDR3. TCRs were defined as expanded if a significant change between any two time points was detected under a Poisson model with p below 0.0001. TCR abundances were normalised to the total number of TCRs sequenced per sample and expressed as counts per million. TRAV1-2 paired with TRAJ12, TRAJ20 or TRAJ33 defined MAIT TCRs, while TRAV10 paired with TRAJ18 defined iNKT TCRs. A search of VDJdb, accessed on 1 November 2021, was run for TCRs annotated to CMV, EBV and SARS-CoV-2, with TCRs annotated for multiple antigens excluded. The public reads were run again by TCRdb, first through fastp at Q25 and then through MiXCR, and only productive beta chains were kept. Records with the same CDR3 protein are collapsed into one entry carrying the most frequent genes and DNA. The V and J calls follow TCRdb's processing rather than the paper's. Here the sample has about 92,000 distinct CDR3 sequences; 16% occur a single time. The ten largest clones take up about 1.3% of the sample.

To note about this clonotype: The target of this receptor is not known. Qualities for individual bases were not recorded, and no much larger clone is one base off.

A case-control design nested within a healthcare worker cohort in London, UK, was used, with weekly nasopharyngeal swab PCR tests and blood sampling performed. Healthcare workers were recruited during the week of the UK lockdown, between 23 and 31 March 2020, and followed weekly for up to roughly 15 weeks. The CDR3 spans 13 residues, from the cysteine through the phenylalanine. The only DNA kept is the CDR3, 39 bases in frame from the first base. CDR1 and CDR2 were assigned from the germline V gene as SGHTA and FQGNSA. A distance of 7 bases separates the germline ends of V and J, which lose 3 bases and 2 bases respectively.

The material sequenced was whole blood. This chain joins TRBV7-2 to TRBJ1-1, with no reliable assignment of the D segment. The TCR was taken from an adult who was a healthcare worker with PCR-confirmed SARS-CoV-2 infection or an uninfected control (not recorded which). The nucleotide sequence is TGTGCCAGCAGCTTTCGATTCAACACTGAAGCTTTCTTT. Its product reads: CASSFRFNTEAFF. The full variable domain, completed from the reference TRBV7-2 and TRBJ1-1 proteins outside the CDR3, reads GAGVSQSPSNKVTEKGKDVELRCDPISGHTALYWYRQSLGQGLEFLIYFQGNSAPDKSGLPSDRFSAERTGGSVSTLTIQRTQQEDSAVYLCASSFRFNTEAFFGQGTRLTVV.